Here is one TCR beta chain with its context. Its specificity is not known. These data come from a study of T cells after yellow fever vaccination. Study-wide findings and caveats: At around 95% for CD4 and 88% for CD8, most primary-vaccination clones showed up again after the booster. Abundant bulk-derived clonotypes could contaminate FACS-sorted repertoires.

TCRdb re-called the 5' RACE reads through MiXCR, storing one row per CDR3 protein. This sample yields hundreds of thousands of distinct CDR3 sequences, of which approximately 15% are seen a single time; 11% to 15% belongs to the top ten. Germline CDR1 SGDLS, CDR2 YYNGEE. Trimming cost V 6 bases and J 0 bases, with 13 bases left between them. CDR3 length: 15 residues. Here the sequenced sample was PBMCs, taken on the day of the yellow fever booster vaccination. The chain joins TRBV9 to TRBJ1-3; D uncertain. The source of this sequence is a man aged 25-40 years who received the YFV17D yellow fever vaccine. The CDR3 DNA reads TGTGCCAGCACCAGAGACGGTTCCTCTGGAAACACCATATATTTT. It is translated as CASTRDGSSGNTIYF. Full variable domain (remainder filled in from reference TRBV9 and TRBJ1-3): DSGVTQTPKHLITATGQRVTLRCSPRSGDLSVYWYQQSLDQGLQFLIQYYNGEERAKGNILERFSAQQFPDLHSELNLSSLELGDSALYFCASTRDGSSGNTIYFGEGSWLTVV.